Below, 13 T cell receptor beta chains from the same sample are listed, as sequenced in a study of blood T cell repertoires in COVID-19. Profiled with immunoSEQ multiplex PCR; TCRdb holds only in-frame clones, not every one. The repertoire holds about 180,000 clones, with roughly 85% as singletons. The sequenced sample consisted of PBMCs or T cells enriched from blood (not recorded which). The receptor source for this set is a woman aged 18-29 years who had recovered from COVID-19.

This chain joins TRBV20-1 and TRBJ1-1, with no clear D. CDR3 length: 11 residues. Germline V gene data show CDR1 as DFQATT and CDR2 as SNEGSKA (reference sequence). V shed 5 bases and J shed 3 bases, with 7 bases lying between them. CDR3 DNA sequence: TGCAGTGCTCCCGGGGACACTGAAGCTTTCTTT. The encoded protein is CSAPGDTEAFF.

The CDR3, as DNA: TGCAGTGCGGGAGGAGGCCCCGAGCAGTACTTC. Its protein product is CSAGGGPEQYF. V is TRBV20-1 and J is TRBJ2-7, with D possibly matching TRBD2 (6 bases). Germline lookup yields CDR1 DFQATT and CDR2 SNEGSKA (reference sequence). The length of the CDR3 is 11 residues. Trimming left V 6 bases short and J 6 bases short, with 12 bases between.

The chain is built from TRBV11-2 and TRBJ2-7; D call uncertain. The germline gives CDR1 SGHAT, CDR2 FQNNGV. The ends were cut back, 5 bases at V and 0 bases at J, with 20 bases in the middle. The CDR3 runs to 17 residues. CDR3 protein: CASSLSISRLSSYEQYF. The CDR3 region has the DNA TGTGCCAGCAGCCTCTCGATTTCCAGGCTAAGCTCCTACGAGCAGTACTTC.

V gene TRBV28 combines with J gene TRBJ2-3; 7 positions match TRBD2. Unmatched junction bases numbered 7, after V lost 2 bases and J lost 2 bases. CDR1 is MDHEN and CDR2 is SYDVKM in the germline V gene. The CDR3 is made up of 16 amino acids. The CDR3 DNA reads as TGTGCCAGCAGTTTAAGCTTGCGGGGGACCACAGATACGCAGTATTTT. This gives the protein CASSLSLRGTTDTQYF.

This chain links TRBV6-1 with TRBJ1-3; 8 positions agree with TRBD1. Germline CDR1 and CDR2: MNHNS and SASEGT. CDR3 length equals 16 residues. The J segment lost 2 bases and the V segment lost 3 bases, leaving 6 bases of the junction unmatched. Written as DNA, the CDR3 is TGTGCCAGCAGTGAGTTTAGGACAGGGACTGGAAACACCATATATTTT. Encoded protein: CASSEFRTGTGNTIYF.

This rearrangement joins TRBV7-9 to TRBJ2-2, with a possible D match to TRBD2 (7 bases). V was shortened by 3 bases and J by 2 bases, with 13 bases between the two germline ends. The CDR3 runs 16 residues. CDR1 is SEHNR, CDR2 FQNEAQ, per germline (reference sequence). The CDR3 is CASSFVGGPNTGELFF. For the CDR3, the DNA is TGTGCCAGCAGCTTCGTCGGGGGGCCAAACACCGGGGAGCTGTTTTTT.

This chain links TRBV30 with TRBJ2-7; D may be TRBD1 (6 bases). The CDR3 covers 16 residues. Trimming removed 1 base at V and 2 bases at J, with 18 bases between. From germline, CDR1 is GTSNPN and CDR2 SVGIG (reference sequence). CDR3 sequence: CAWSALGTGSAYEQYF. The CDR3 bases are TGTGCCTGGAGTGCCCTGGGAACAGGGTCAGCCTACGAGCAGTACTTC.

V usage is TRBV18 and J usage is TRBJ2-5, with 7 nucleotides matching TRBD1. Unmatched junction bases numbered 0, after V lost 4 bases and J lost 1 base. This CDR3 contains 13 residues. Germline V CDR1 and CDR2: KGHSH, LQKENI. The chain's CDR3 is CASSRDSQETQYF. The CDR3 DNA reads as TGTGCCAGCTCACGGGACAGCCAAGAGACCCAGTACTTC. Drawing the rest from reference TRBV18 and TRBJ2-5, the complete variable domain is NAGVMQNPRHLVRRRGQEARLRCSPMKGHSHVYWYRQLPEEGLKFMVYLQKENIIDESGMPKERFSAEFPKEGPSILRIQQVVRGDSAAYFCASSRDSQETQYFGPGTRLLVL.

This clone was counted between two and nine times. The chain employs TRBV18 and TRBJ2-7, with TRBD2 identical over 9 bases. J was trimmed by 1 base and V by 3 bases; bases with no gene match: 13. Germline V gives CDR1 KGHSH, CDR2 LQKENI. The CDR3 has 18 amino acids. For the CDR3, the DNA is TGTGCCAGCTCACCCACTAGCGGCGGGAGGGGGGGGTCCTACGAGCAGTACTTC. It is translated as CASSPTSGGRGGSYEQYF.

V usage is TRBV7-9 and J usage is TRBJ1-1, with 9 nucleotides matching TRBD1. Unmatched junction bases numbered 3, after V lost 5 bases and J lost 2 bases. Per germline, CDR1 SEHNR and CDR2 FQNEAQ (reference sequence). The CDR3 sequence is 14 residues long. CDR3 in DNA: TGTGCCAGCAGCCTGGGACAGGGAAACACTGAAGCTTTCTTT. Protein product: CASSLGQGNTEAFF.

The chain recombines TRBV18 with TRBJ2-2; 8 positions agree with TRBD1. The CDR3 extends over 18 amino acids. Germline CDR1 reads KGHSH; CDR2 reads LQKENI. Trimming at V came to 5 bases and at J to 1 base, leaving 12 bases not matched to a gene. The CDR3: CASSAAGQGTLNTGELFF. CDR3 nucleotide sequence: TGTGCCAGCTCAGCGGCTGGACAGGGAACCCTGAACACCGGGGAGCTGTTTTTT.

The chain employs TRBV7-2 and TRBJ2-3; 8 bases align to TRBD2. V lost 8 bases, J lost 1 base, and 8 bases stayed unmatched. Germline V CDR1 and CDR2: SGHTA, FQGNSA. This CDR3 has 15 amino acids. DNA for the CDR3: TGTGCCAGCGGACCGGGGGGGCCCGGCACAGATACGCAGTATTTT. It specifies CASGPGGPGTDTQYF.

The chain joins TRBV18 to TRBJ2-2, with 7 positions matching TRBD1. CDR3 length: 14 amino acids. V lost 5 bases and J lost 4; bases outside the gene matches: 4. Germline CDR1 is KGHSH and CDR2 is LQKENI. CDR3: CASSSYRGTGELFF. The CDR3 region has the DNA TGTGCCAGCTCATCTTACAGGGGCACCGGGGAGCTGTTTTTT.